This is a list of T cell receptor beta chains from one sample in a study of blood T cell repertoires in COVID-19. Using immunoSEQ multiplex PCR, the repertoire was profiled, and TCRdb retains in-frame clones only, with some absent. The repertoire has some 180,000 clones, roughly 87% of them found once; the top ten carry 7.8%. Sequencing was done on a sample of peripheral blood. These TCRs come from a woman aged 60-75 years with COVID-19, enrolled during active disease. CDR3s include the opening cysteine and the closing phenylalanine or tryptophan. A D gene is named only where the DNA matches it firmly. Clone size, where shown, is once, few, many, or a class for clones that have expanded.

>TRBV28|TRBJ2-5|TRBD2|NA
TGTGCCAGCACCACAAAGAGCCAGCGGGGGGGCCGAGAGACCCAGTACTTC
CASTTKSQRGGRETQYF
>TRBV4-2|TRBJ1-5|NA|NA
TGTGCCAGCAGCCAAGATTCCCAGAACAATCAGCCCCAGCATTTT
CASSQDSQNNQPQHF
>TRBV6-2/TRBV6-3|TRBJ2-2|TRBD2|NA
TGTGCCAGCAGTGGTAGCGGGAGGACTTACACCGGGGAGCTGTTTTTT
CASSGSGRTYTGELFF
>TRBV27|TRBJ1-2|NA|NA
TGTGCCAGCACGCCTAACGGACAGCTCTATGGCTACACCTTC
CASTPNGQLYGYTF
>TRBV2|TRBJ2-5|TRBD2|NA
TGTGCCAGCAGTGAGTCTAGCGGGCAAGAGACCCGGTACTTC
CASSESSGQETRYF
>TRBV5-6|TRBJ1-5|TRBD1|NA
TGTGCCAGCAGCCCCGGGCAGGGGGTAAGTCAGCCCCAGCATTTT
CASSPGQGVSQPQHF
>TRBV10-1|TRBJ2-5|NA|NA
TGCGCCAGCAGTGACCAGGGGGGATCGGAGACCCAGTACTTC
CASSDQGGSETQYF
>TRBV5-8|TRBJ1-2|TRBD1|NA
TGTGCCAGCAGCTTGGCGGGACAGCCCATACCCACCTTC
CASSLAGQPIPTF
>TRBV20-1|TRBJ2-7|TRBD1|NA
TGCAGTGCTAGTGGTCGCGGACAGGGGGCTGGCGAGCAGTACTTC
CSASGRGQGAGEQYF
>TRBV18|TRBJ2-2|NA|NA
TGTGCCAGCTCACCGCGGAGACCTTCTATGCCCTCCACCGAGGAGCTGTTTTTT
CASSPRRPSMPSTEELFF
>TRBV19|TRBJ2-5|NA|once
TGTGCCACTCAGGGCAGGATTTTAGAGACCCAGTACTTC
CATQGRILETQYF
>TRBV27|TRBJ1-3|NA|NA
TGTGCCAGCAGTCCCGGGAAAGGTCCCGTGCTCGGCGGAAACACCATATATTTT
CASSPGKGPVLGGNTIYF
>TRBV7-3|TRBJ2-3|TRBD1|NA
TGTGCCAGCAGCTCGGGGACAGGGTTGAATGGAGATACGCAGTATTTT
CASSSGTGLNGDTQYF
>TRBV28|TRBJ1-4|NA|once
TGTGCCAGCAGTTTCCCAGTCTCTAATGAAAAACTGTTTTTT
CASSFPVSNEKLFF
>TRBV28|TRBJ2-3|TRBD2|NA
TGTGCCAGCAGGTCCCTAAAGGGACTAGCGGGAGGGCCACCAGATACGCAGTATTTT
CASRSLKGLAGGPPDTQYF
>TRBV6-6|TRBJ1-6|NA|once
TGTGCCAGCAGGGGACACCTAATCTATAATTCACCCCTCCACTTT
CASRGHLIYNSPLHF
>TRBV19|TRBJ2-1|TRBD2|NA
TGTGCCAGTAGTTTCCGGGGGGGGGACAATGAGCAGTTCTTC
CASSFRGGDNEQFF
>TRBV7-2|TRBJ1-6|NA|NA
TGTGCCAGCAGCCGCGACAGGAAGGGTAATTCACCCCTCCACTTT
CASSRDRKGNSPLHF
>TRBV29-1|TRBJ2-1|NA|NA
TGCAGCGTTGAAGATTGGGGGGGCCCCTACAATGAGCAGTTCTTC
CSVEDWGGPYNEQFF
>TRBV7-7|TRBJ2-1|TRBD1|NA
TGTGCTAGCAGCAGCAGACAGGGCCCCTACAATGAGCAGTTCTTC
CASSSRQGPYNEQFF
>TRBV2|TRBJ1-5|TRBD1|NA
TGTGCCAGCAGCGCACAGGGGGCAAGGGATCAGCCCCAGCATTTT
CASSAQGARDQPQHF
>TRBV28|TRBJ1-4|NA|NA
TGTGCCAGCAGCTCACCCCCGGGACACCCCTTCGAAGAAAAACTGTTTTTT
CASSSPPGHPFEEKLFF
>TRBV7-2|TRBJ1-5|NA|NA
TGTGCCAGCAGCTTAGAATTCCGGGGGCCCCAGCATTTT
CASSLEFRGPQHF
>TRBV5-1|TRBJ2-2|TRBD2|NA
TGCGCCAGCAGCTTGGAGTTAGCGGGAGTCACCGGGGAGCTGTTTTTT
CASSLELAGVTGELFF
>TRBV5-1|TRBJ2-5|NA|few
TGCGCCAGCAGCTATCGCAGCGACGGTCCCGAGACCCAGTACTTC
CASSYRSDGPETQYF
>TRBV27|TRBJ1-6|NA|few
TGTGCCAGCAGTCCGAGATATTCACCCCTCCACTTT
CASSPRYSPLHF
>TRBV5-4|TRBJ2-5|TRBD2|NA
TGTGCCAGCAGATTAAGCGGGAGAGGGGGGGAGACCCAGTACTTC
CASRLSGRGGETQYF
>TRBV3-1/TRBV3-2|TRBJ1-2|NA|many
TGTGCCAGCAGCTCAGACCAGGCGGGAAGCTACACCTTC
CASSSDQAGSYTF
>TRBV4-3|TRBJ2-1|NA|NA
TGCGCCAGCAGCCAAGATCAGAGGACTATCTACAATGAGCAGTTCTTC
CASSQDQRTIYNEQFF
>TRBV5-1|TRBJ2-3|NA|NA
TGCGCCAGCAGCTCTTACAGCGGAATCACAGATACGCAGTATTTT
CASSSYSGITDTQYF
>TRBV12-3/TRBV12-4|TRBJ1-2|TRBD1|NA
TGTGCCAGCAGTTTGACAGGGCGCGGCTACACCTTC
CASSLTGRGYTF
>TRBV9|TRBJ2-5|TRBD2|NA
TGTGCCAGCAGCGTGGGGACTAGCGGGGTGGAGACCCAGTACTTC
CASSVGTSGVETQYF
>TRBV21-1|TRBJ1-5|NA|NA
TGTGCCAGCAGCAGGGGCCAGCCCCAGCATTTT
CASSRGQPQHF
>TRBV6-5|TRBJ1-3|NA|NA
TGTGCCAGCAGTTCCCCGGGTACAGGAAACACCATATATTTT
CASSSPGTGNTIYF
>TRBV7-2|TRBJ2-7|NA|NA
TGTGCCAGCAGCTTAGCGCAGGCAGGGGCCGGCTACGAGCAGTACTTC
CASSLAQAGAGYEQYF
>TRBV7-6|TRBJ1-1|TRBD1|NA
TGTGCCAGCAGCTTAGTTCCACGGGACAGGGGGGTCCACACTGAAGCTTTCTTT
CASSLVPRDRGVHTEAFF
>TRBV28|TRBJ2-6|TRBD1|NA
TGTGCCAGCAGCTCTGGACAGGGGGCTTACGGGGCCAACGTCCTGACTTTC
CASSSGQGAYGANVLTF
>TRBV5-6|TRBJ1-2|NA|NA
TGTGCCAGCAGCTTGGTGAGCTACAGGGTCCGCTATGGCTACACCTTC
CASSLVSYRVRYGYTF
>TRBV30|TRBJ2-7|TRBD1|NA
TGTGCCTGGAGCGACGGACAGGGCTACGAGCAGTACTTC
CAWSDGQGYEQYF
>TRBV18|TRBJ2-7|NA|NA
TGTGCCAGCTCACCAATGCGGCAGGGTTGGTACGAGCAGTACTTC
CASSPMRQGWYEQYF
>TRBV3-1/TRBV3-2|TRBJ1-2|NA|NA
TGTGCCAGCAGCCAAGAGCGGGACGTGGGGCTCTATGGCTACACCTTC
CASSQERDVGLYGYTF
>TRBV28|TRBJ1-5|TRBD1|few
TGTGCCAGCAGCCTAGCCGGGGACAGGGTTTCCCGAAGTTATAGCAATCAGCCCCAGCATTTT
CASSLAGDRVSRSYSNQPQHF
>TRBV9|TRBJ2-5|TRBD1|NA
TGTGCCAGCAGCGTAGGGACAGGGTGGGAGACCCAGTACTTC
CASSVGTGWETQYF
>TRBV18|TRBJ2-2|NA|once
TGTGCCAGCTCACCATCGACGGCGGCGAACACCGGGGAGCTGTTTTTT
CASSPSTAANTGELFF
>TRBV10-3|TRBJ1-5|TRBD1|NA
TGTGCCATCAGCGAGCGTGACAGGGGGTACAATCAGCCCCAGCATTTT
CAISERDRGYNQPQHF